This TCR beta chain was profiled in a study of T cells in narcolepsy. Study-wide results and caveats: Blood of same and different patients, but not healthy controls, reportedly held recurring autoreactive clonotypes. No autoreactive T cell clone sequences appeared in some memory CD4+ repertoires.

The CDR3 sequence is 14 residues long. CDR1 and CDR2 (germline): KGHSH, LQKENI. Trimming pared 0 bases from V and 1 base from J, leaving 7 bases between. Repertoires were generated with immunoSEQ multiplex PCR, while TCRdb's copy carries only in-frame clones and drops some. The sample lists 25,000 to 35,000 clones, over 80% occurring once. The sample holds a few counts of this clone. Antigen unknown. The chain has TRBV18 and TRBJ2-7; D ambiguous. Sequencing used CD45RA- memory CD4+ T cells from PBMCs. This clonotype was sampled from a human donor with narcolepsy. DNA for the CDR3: TGTGCCAGCTCACCACCTGAAGGATCCTACGAGCAGTACTTC. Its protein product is CASSPPEGSYEQYF.